The 25 T cell receptor beta chains below come from one sample, sequenced in a study of blood T cell repertoires in COVID-19. Repertoires were generated with immunoSEQ multiplex PCR, while TCRdb's copy carries only in-frame clones and drops some. The sample records some 250,000 clones, 80% to 90% being singletons. Material for sequencing was peripheral blood. These receptors were taken from a man between 60 and 75 years old with acute or convalescent COVID-19.

This rearrangement joins TRBV7-2 to TRBJ2-1; possibly TRBD2 for D (7 bases). Trimming removed 1 base at V and 9 bases at J, with 19 bases between. The CDR3 runs to 16 residues. Germline CDR1 and CDR2: SGHTA and FQGNSA. In DNA, the CDR3 is TGTGCCAGCAGCTTAGTAGGGGGAGGGCCGCAGGGTGAGCAGTTCTTC. Protein sequence: CASSLVGGGPQGEQFF.

V is TRBV10-1 and J is TRBJ1-2; no clear D. This CDR3 is built from 14 residues. Looked up from germline, CDR1 is WNHNN and CDR2 is SYGVQD (reference sequence). V was pared by 10 bases and J by 4 bases, with 19 bases between. CDR3 sequence reads: CAILSGETVYGYTF. CDR3 bases: TGCGCCATCCTATCCGGGGAAACCGTCTATGGCTACACCTTC.

The V call is TRBV29-1, the J call TRBJ2-2; possibly TRBD2 for D (6 bases). The germline gives CDR1 SQVTM, CDR2 ANQGSEA. The CDR3 spans 14 residues. With 7 bases removed from V and 0 bases from J, the gap between germline ends came to 12 bases. CDR3 bases: TGCAGCGGACTAGACATCGCGAACACCGGGGAGCTGTTTTTT. Its protein product is CSGLDIANTGELFF.

The chain employs TRBV15 and TRBJ1-2, with D tentatively TRBD1 (6 bases). Trimming took off 5 bases at V and 8 bases at J, with 15 bases between the two ends. This CDR3 comprises 13 residues. Germline V gives CDR1 LNHNV, CDR2 YYDKDF (reference sequence). The CDR3: CATSPGGNLGYTF. The CDR3 DNA is TGTGCCACCAGCCCGGGGGGCAACTTGGGCTACACCTTC.

This chain connects TRBV28 to TRBJ2-7, with D possibly TRBD2 on 5 matching bases. The CDR3 spans 12 residues. Germline V gene lookup returns CDR1 MDHEN and CDR2 SYDVKM. The ends were cut back, 5 bases at V and 13 bases at J, with 18 bases in the middle. This CDR3 reads CASSQLESPAYF. In DNA, the CDR3 is TGTGCCAGCAGTCAACTAGAGTCCCCCGCATACTTC.

This clone was seen only a few times. This sequence joins TRBV6-6 and TRBJ1-1; D is ambiguous. Trimming removed 1 base at V and 4 bases at J, with 7 bases between. The CDR3 extends over 13 amino acids. Germline-derived CDR1 and CDR2 are MNHNY and SVGAGI (reference sequence). CDR3 sequence (DNA): TGTGCCAGCAGTTACTTACTGTCCACTGAAGCTTTCTTT. Residues: CASSYLLSTEAFF.

The chain employs TRBV5-1 and TRBJ1-4; tentatively, D is TRBD1 (5 bases). Germline assignment: CDR1 SGHRS and CDR2 YFSETQ. V was cut by 4 bases and J by 0 bases, with 7 bases left in between. The CDR3 consists of 14 residues. CDR3 in amino acids: CASSGTATNEKLFF. CDR3 nucleotide sequence: TGCGCCAGCAGCGGGACTGCAACTAATGAAAAACTGTTTTTT.

The V call is TRBV28, the J call TRBJ2-4; D is undetermined. Trimming took 5 bases from V and 8 from J, leaving 10 bases between them. Germline V gene lookup returns CDR1 MDHEN and CDR2 SYDVKM. CDR3 length: 12 amino acids. Here the CDR3 DNA reads TGTGCCAGCAGTCGTCAGTTCCACATTCAGTACTTC. Amino acid sequence: CASSRQFHIQYF.

The CDR3 region is CASSPGTQTYEQYF. For the CDR3, the DNA is TGTGCCAGCTCACCAGGGACACAGACCTACGAGCAGTACTTC. This sequence joins TRBV18 and TRBJ2-7; D possibly corresponds to TRBD1 (6 bases). Germline V gives CDR1 KGHSH, CDR2 LQKENI. This CDR3 contains 14 residues. Between the trimmed V and J ends, which lost 2 bases and 2 bases, there was a span of 10 bases.

Here the CDR3 reads CASSPGWLAGSTDTQYF. The CDR3 DNA reads as TGTGCCAGCAGCCCAGGGTGGCTAGCGGGAAGCACAGATACGCAGTATTTT. This chain uses TRBV7-8 with TRBJ2-3; 9 bases are a match to TRBD2. The CDR3 contains 17 residues. V was pared by 5 bases and J by 0 bases, with 9 bases of the junction left unmatched. Germline values: CDR1 SGHVS, CDR2 FQNEAQ.

The chain carries TRBV7-2 and TRBJ2-5, with 15 bases identical to TRBD2. Germline V lookup: CDR1 SGHTA, CDR2 FQGNSA. The V gene end was trimmed by 4 bases and the J gene end by 5 bases; junction bases not matched to a gene: 2. The CDR3 is made up of 15 amino acids. The CDR3 DNA reads TGTGCCAGCAGCTGGACTAGCGGGAGGGCGGAGACCCAGTACTTC. Encoded protein: CASSWTSGRAETQYF. The full variable domain, with the rest looked up from reference TRBV7-2 and TRBJ2-5, is GAGVSQSPSNKVTEKGKDVELRCDPISGHTALYWYRQSLGQGLEFLIYFQGNSAPDKSGLPSDRFSAERTGGSVSTLTIQRTQQEDSAVYLCASSWTSGRAETQYFGPGTRLLVL.

The chain joins TRBV7-2 to TRBJ1-2; no firm D call. This CDR3 has 13 residues. Trimming left V 1 base short and J 3 bases short, with 6 bases between. Germline loops: CDR1 SGHTA, CDR2 FQGNSA. DNA for the CDR3: TGTGCCAGCAGCTTAGGAGGTGACTATGGCTACACCTTC. Encoded protein: CASSLGGDYGYTF.

The chain joins TRBV5-4 to TRBJ1-2; 7 bases fit TRBD1. The ends lost 3 bases at V and 4 bases at J; junction bases unmatched: 6. The CDR3 is 14 residues long. The V gene's germline CDR1 is SGHNT and CDR2 YYREEE (reference sequence). In DNA form, the CDR3 reads TGTGCCAGCAGCTCCCGGGACAGTCCCTATGGCTACACCTTC. Translating gives CASSSRDSPYGYTF.

The chain links TRBV3-1 (or the pseudogene TRBV3-2) to TRBJ2-1; D may be TRBD1 (6 bases). V gave up 0 bases and J gave up 1 base, with 10 bases separating them. From germline, CDR1 is LGHDT and CDR2 YNNKEL (reference sequence). The CDR3 runs to 16 residues. CDR3 coding DNA: TGTGCCAGCAGCCAAGATCATGGACAGTCCTACAATGAGCAGTTCTTC. Its translation: CASSQDHGQSYNEQFF.

The chain uses TRBV6-6 and TRBJ1-1; 8 bases agree with TRBD1. Unmatched junction bases numbered 8, after V lost 5 bases and J lost 3 bases. Germline V CDR1 and CDR2: MNHNY, SVGAGI (reference sequence). The CDR3 totals 15 residues. CDR3 in amino acids: CASSTSDRGYTEAFF. The DNA for the CDR3 is TGTGCCAGCAGTACGTCCGACAGGGGCTACACTGAAGCTTTCTTT.

The rearrangement links TRBV5-1 to TRBJ1-3; 7 bases are a match to TRBD1. The V and J ends lost 4 bases and 2 bases, in that order; junction bases with no gene match: 6. Germline-derived CDR1 and CDR2 are SGHRS and YFSETQ. The length of the CDR3 is 15 residues. The CDR3 nucleotides are TGCGCCAGCAGCGCCGACAGGGAAACTGGAAACACCATATATTTT. Its translation is CASSADRETGNTIYF.

This CDR3 is CASSPGQGASAGELFF. The CDR3, as DNA: TGTGCCAGCTCACCGGGACAGGGGGCGAGCGCCGGGGAGCTGTTTTTT. The chain uses TRBV18 and TRBJ2-2; TRBD1 matches 12 bases. The V gene end was trimmed by 3 bases and the J gene end by 6 bases; junction bases not matched to a gene: 5. The CDR3 loop spans 16 amino acids. Germline V gene sequence: CDR1 KGHSH, CDR2 LQKENI.

This sequence joins TRBV7-6 and TRBJ1-1; D is perhaps TRBD1 (5 bases). Looked up from germline, CDR1 is SGHVS and CDR2 is FNYEAQ. V was pared by 1 base and J by 4 bases, with 10 bases between. CDR3 length equals 14 residues. CDR3 sequence: CASSLGPGSTEAFF. Here the CDR3 DNA reads TGTGCCAGCAGCTTAGGTCCAGGGTCCACTGAAGCTTTCTTT.

J is TRBJ2-7 and V is TRBV19; possibly TRBD1 for D (6 bases). Germline V gene data show CDR1 as LNHDA and CDR2 as SQIVND (reference sequence). CDR3 length: 14 residues. V was cut by 5 bases and J by 4 bases, with 15 bases left in between. In nucleotides, the CDR3 is TGTGCCAGTAGTCTCACCCCCAGGGGATACGAGCAGTACTTC. As protein: CASSLTPRGYEQYF.

The rearrangement joins TRBV10-2 to TRBJ1-2; TRBD1 matches 8 bases. The germline V gene has CDR1 WSHSY and CDR2 SAAADI. With V trimmed by 2 bases and J by 2 bases, 7 bases remained unmatched. This CDR3 is 16 amino acids long. The CDR3 region has the DNA TGCGCCAGCAGTGAGACGGACAGGGCGTCCAACTATGGCTACACCTTC. As protein: CASSETDRASNYGYTF.

The rearrangement links TRBV5-6 to TRBJ2-5; D may be TRBD1 (5 bases). Trimming took off 3 bases at V and 5 bases at J, with 20 bases between the two ends. There are 16 residues in the CDR3. From germline, CDR1 is SGHDT and CDR2 YYEEEE. The CDR3 protein is CASSSWPPRVRETQYF. The CDR3 region has the DNA TGTGCCAGCAGCTCTTGGCCCCCCAGGGTTCGGGAGACCCAGTACTTC.

This chain joins TRBV3-1 (or the pseudogene TRBV3-2) and TRBJ1-1; D may be TRBD1 (6 bases). The V gene's germline CDR1 is LGHDT and CDR2 YNNKEL (reference sequence). The CDR3 sequence is 14 residues long. The V gene lost 3 bases and the J gene lost 4 bases, with 12 bases spanning the gap. The CDR3 nucleotides read TGTGCCAGCAGCCACGACAGGAGGTCCACTGAAGCTTTCTTT. Translation gives CASSHDRRSTEAFF.

This chain links TRBV4-1 with TRBJ1-2; no clear D gene. The ends were cut back, 7 bases at V and 4 bases at J, with 10 bases in the middle. From germline, CDR1 is MGHRA and CDR2 YSYEKL. There are 12 residues in the CDR3. The CDR3 DNA reads as TGCGCCAGCACCTCATCCGGCTATGGCTACACCTTC. Translated: CASTSSGYGYTF.

V and J are TRBV19 and TRBJ2-7, with 9 bases that match TRBD2. This CDR3 region has 15 residues. V gave up 0 bases and J gave up 3 bases; unmatched junction bases: 3. The germline V gene has CDR1 LNHDA and CDR2 SQIVND (reference sequence). The CDR3 bases are TGTGCCAGTAGTATAGAACGACTAGCGGTCTACGAGCAGTACTTC. This gives the protein CASSIERLAVYEQYF.

V usage is TRBV11-2 and J usage is TRBJ2-2, with unresolved D. With 3 bases removed from V and 1 base from J, the gap between germline ends came to 6 bases. CDR1 and CDR2 from the germline V gene are SGHAT and FQNNGV. This CDR3 is built from 14 residues. CDR3 amino acids: CASSLQWNTGELFF. The CDR3 nucleotides read TGTGCCAGCAGCTTGCAGTGGAACACCGGGGAGCTGTTTTTT.